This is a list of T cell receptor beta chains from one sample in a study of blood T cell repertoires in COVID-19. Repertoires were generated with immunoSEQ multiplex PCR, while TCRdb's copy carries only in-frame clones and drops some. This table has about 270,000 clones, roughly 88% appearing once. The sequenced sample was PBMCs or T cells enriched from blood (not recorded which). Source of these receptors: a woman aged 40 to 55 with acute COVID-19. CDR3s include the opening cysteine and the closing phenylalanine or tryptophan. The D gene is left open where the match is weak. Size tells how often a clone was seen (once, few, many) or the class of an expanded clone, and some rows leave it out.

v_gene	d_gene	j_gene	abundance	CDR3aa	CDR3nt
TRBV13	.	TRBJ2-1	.	CASSDRREFRPYNEQFF	TGTGCCAGCAGCGATAGACGGGAGTTCCGTCCCTACAATGAGCAGTTCTTC
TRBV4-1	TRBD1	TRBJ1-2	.	CASSQGGTGSFYGYTF	TGCGCCAGCAGCCAGGGGGGGACAGGCTCTTTCTATGGCTACACCTTC
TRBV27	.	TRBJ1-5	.	CASTSRGGGNQPQHF	TGTGCCAGCACGAGCAGGGGAGGGGGCAATCAGCCCCAGCATTTT
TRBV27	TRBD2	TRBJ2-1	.	CASSLVAGGSDEQFF	TGTGCCAGCAGTTTAGTAGCGGGAGGGAGCGATGAGCAGTTCTTC
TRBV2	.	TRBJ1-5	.	CASSGTASNQPQHF	TGTGCCAGCAGTGGGACAGCTAGCAATCAGCCCCAGCATTTT
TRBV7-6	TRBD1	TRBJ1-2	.	CASSLGRGLEYGYTF	TGTGCCAGCAGCTTAGGCAGGGGGCTAGAGTATGGCTACACCTTC
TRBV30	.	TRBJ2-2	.	CAWSYREGGELFF	TGTGCCTGGAGTTACAGGGAGGGCGGGGAGCTGTTTTTT
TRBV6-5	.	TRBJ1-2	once	CASVSIYGYTF	TGTGCCAGCGTTTCAATCTATGGCTACACCTTC
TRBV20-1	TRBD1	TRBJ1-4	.	CSASSTGLLFF	TGCAGTGCTAGCTCGACAGGGTTGCTGTTTTTT
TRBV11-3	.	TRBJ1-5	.	CASSSPRSGQPQHF	TGTGCCAGCAGCTCCCCCCGCTCGGGTCAGCCCCAGCATTTT
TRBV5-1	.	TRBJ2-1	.	CASSYRRYEQFF	TGCGCCAGCAGCTACAGACGCTACGAGCAGTTCTTC
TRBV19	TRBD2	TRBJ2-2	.	CASSFRLASDNTGELFF	TGTGCCAGTAGTTTCCGACTAGCGTCCGATAACACCGGGGAGCTGTTTTTT
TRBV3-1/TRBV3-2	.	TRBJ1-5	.	CASSQGQGGQPQHF	TGTGCCAGCAGCCAGGGTCAGGGAGGACAGCCCCAGCATTTT
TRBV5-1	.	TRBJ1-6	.	CASSTGEINSPLHF	TGCGCCAGCAGCACGGGAGAAATTAATTCACCCCTCCACTTT
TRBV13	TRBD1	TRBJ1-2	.	CASSLVGQGNYGYTF	TGTGCCAGCAGCTTAGTGGGACAGGGTAACTATGGCTACACCTTC
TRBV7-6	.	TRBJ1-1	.	CASSLASRGGTEAFF	TGTGCCAGCAGCTTAGCTTCCAGGGGCGGCACTGAAGCTTTCTTT
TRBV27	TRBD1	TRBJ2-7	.	CASSPGTDYEQYF	TGTGCCAGCAGCCCAGGGACAGACTACGAGCAGTACTTC
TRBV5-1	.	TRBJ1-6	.	CASSLVLGGSPLHF	TGCGCCAGCAGCTTGGTACTCGGTGGTTCACCCCTCCACTTT
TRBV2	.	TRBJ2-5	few	CASGTRQETQYF	TGTGCCAGCGGTACCAGACAAGAGACCCAGTACTTC
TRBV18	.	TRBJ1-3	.	CASSPAGYGNTIYF	TGTGCCAGCTCACCAGCGGGGTATGGAAACACCATATATTTT
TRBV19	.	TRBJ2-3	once	CASSLSRASNTQYF	TGTGCCAGTAGTCTCTCCCGAGCGAGCAATACGCAGTATTTT
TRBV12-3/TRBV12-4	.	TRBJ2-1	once	CASTSGNNEQFF	TGTGCCAGCACGTCCGGGAACAATGAGCAGTTCTTC
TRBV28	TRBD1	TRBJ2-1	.	CASSSRRTGTYNEQFF	TGTGCCAGCAGTTCGAGGCGGACAGGGACTTACAATGAGCAGTTCTTC
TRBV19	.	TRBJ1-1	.	CASSIFWLSNTEAFF	TGTGCCAGTAGTATTTTCTGGCTCTCGAACACTGAAGCTTTCTTT
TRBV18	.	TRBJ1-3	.	CASTRASGNTIYF	TGTGCCAGCACCAGGGCCTCTGGAAACACCATATATTTT
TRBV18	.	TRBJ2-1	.	CASSPDRYNEQFF	TGTGCCAGCTCACCAGACAGGTACAATGAGCAGTTCTTC
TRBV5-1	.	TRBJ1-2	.	CASSLEAQGDGYTF	TGCGCCAGCAGCTTGGAAGCACAGGGAGATGGCTACACCTTC
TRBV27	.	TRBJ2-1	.	CASSLLTGNEQFF	TGTGCCAGCAGTTTACTCACAGGGAATGAGCAGTTCTTC
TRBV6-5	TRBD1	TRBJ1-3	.	CASSYMTGTGNTIYF	TGTGCCAGCAGTTACATGACAGGGACTGGAAACACCATATATTTT
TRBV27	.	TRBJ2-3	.	CASSFIQMTDTQYF	TGTGCCAGCAGTTTCATCCAGATGACAGATACGCAGTATTTT
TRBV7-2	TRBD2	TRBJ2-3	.	CASSQTSGSTDTQYF	TGTGCCAGCAGCCAGACTAGCGGTAGCACAGATACGCAGTATTTT
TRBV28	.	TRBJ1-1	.	CASSLRQRYNTEAFF	TGTGCCAGCAGTTTACGACAGAGATATAACACTGAAGCTTTCTTT
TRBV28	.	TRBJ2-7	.	CASSLLNPPEQYF	TGTGCCAGCAGTTTATTAAATCCCCCGGAGCAGTACTTC
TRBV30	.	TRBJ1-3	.	CAWNYPGTNFGNTIYF	TGTGCCTGGAACTATCCGGGAACCAATTTCGGAAACACCATATATTTT
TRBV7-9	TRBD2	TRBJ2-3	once	CASSPTLAGAAQYF	TGTGCCAGCAGCCCCACACTAGCGGGAGCCGCGCAGTATTTT
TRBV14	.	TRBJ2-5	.	CASSNLGQVGPGETQYF	TGTGCCAGCAGCAACCTCGGGCAGGTTGGCCCGGGGGAGACCCAGTACTTC
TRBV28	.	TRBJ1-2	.	CASSPNWDIGRHYTF	TGTGCCAGCAGTCCTAACTGGGACATAGGTCGGCACTACACCTTC
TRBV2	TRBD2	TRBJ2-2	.	CASRFPGLAGGHGELFF	TGTGCCAGCAGATTCCCCGGACTAGCGGGAGGTCACGGGGAGCTGTTTTTT
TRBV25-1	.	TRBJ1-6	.	CASSQANYNSPLHF	TGTGCCAGCAGTCAGGCAAACTATAATTCACCCCTCCACTTT
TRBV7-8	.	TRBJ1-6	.	CASSFDLAGSPLHF	TGTGCCAGCAGCTTCGACTTAGCGGGTTCACCCCTCCACTTT
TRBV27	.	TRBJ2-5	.	CASRIGETQYF	TGTGCCAGCAGGATCGGGGAGACCCAGTACTTC